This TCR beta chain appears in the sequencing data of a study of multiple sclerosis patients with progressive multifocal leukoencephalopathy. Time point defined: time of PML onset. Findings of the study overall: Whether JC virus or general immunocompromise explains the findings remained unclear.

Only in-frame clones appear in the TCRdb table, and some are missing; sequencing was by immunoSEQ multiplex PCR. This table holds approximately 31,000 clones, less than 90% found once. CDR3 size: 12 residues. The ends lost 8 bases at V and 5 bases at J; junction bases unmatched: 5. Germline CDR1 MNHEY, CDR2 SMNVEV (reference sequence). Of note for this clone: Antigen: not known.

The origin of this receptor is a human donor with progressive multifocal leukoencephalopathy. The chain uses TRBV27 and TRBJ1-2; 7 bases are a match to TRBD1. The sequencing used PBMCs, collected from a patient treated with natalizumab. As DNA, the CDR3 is TGTGCCAGCTGGGACAGCCCTTATGGCTACACCTTC. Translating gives CASWDSPYGYTF.